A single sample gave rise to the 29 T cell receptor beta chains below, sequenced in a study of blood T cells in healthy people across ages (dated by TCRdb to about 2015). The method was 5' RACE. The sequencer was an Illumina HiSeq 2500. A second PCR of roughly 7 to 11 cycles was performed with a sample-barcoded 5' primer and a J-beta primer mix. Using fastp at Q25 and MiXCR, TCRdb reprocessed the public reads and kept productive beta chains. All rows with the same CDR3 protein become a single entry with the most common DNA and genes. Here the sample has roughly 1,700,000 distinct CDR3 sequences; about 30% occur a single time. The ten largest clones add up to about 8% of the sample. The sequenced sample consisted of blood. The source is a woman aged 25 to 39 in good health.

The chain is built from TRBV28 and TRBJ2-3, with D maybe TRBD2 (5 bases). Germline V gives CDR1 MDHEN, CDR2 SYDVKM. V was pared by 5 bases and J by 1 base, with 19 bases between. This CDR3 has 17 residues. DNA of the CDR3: TGTGCCAGCAGTCTAGCAGGAAGTTTGTTGGGCACAGATACGCAGTATTTT. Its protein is CASSLAGSLLGTDTQYF.

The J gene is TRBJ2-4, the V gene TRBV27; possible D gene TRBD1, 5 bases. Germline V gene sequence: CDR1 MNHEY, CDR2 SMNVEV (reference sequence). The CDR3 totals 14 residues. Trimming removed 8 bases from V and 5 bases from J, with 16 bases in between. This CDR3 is CASGFLGVQNIQYF. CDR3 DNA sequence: TGTGCCAGCGGATTCCTAGGGGTGCAAAACATTCAGTACTTC.

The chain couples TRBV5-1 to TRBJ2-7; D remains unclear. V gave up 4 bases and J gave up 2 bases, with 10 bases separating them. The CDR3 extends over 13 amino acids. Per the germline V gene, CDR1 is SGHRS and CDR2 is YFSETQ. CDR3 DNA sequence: TGCGCCAGCAGCCACCAAGGACCCTACGAGCAGTACTTC. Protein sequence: CASSHQGPYEQYF.

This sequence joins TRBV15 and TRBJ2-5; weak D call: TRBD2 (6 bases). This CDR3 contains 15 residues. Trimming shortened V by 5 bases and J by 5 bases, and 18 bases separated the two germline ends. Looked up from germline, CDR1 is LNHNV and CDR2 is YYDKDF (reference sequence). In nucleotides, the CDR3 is TGTGCCACCAGCCCGACTGCGGGGAGGAAGGAGACCCAGTACTTC. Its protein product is CATSPTAGRKETQYF. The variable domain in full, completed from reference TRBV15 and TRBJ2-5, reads DAMVIQNPRYQVTQFGKPVTLSCSQTLNHNVMYWYQQKSSQAPKLLFHYYDKDFNNEADTPDNFQSRRPNTSFCFLDIRSPGLGDTAMYLCATSPTAGRKETQYFGPGTRLLVL.

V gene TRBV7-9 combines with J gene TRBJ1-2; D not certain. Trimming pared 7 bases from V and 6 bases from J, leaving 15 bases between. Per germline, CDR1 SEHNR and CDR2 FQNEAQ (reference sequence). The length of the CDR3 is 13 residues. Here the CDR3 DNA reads TGTGCCAGCATGGGCAGAAGGAATAATGGCTACACCTTC. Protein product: CASMGRRNNGYTF.

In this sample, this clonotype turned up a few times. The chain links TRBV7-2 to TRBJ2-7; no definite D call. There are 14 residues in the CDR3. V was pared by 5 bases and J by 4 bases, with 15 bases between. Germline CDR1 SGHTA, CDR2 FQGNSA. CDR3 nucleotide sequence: TGTGCCAGCAGCGACGCTACTTCGGTATACGAGCAGTACTTC. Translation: CASSDATSVYEQYF.

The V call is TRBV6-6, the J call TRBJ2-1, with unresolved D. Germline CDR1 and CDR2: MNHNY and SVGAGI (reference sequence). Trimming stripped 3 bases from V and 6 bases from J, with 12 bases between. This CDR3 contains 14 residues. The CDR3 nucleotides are TGTGCCAGCAGTTATGTCCAGGTGGGCAATGAGCAGTTCTTC. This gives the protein CASSYVQVGNEQFF.

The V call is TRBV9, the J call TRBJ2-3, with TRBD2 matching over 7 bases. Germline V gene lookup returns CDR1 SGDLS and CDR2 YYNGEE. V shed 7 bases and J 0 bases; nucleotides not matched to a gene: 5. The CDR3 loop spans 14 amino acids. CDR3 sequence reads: CASGAGTSTDTQYF. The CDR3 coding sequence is TGTGCCAGCGGAGCGGGGACTAGCACAGATACGCAGTATTTT.

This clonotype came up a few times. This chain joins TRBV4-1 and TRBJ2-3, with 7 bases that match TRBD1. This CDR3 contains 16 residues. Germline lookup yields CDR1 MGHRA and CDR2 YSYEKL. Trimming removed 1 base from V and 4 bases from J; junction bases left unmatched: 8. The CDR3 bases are TGCGCCAGCAGCCAAGTAGGGGGCTCAAGGCCAGATACGCAGTATTTT. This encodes CASSQVGGSRPDTQYF.

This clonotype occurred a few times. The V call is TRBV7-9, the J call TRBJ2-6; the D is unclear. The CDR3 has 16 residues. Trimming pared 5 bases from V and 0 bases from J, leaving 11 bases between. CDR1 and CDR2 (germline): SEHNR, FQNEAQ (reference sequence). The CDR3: CASSPLPVSGANVLTF. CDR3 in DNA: TGTGCCAGCAGCCCCCTCCCCGTCTCTGGGGCCAACGTCCTGACTTTC.

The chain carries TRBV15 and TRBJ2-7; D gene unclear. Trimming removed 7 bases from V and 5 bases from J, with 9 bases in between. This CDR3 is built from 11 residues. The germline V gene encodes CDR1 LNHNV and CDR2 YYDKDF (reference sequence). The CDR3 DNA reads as TGTGCCACCAACACAAGGAACGAGCAGTACTTC. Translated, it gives CATNTRNEQYF.

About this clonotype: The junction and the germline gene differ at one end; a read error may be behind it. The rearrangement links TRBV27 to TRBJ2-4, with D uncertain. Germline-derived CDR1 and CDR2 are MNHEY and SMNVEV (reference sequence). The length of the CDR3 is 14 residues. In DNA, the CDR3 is TGTGCCAGCAGTTTATCGATGACCTCCTGCGAGCAGGACTTC. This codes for CASSLSMTSCEQDF.

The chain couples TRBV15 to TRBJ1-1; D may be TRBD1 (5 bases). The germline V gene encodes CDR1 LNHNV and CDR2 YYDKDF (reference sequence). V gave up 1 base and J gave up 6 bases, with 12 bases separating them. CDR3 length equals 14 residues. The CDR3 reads CATSRVGVGAEAFF. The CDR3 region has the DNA TGTGCCACCAGCAGAGTGGGGGTGGGTGCTGAAGCTTTCTTT.

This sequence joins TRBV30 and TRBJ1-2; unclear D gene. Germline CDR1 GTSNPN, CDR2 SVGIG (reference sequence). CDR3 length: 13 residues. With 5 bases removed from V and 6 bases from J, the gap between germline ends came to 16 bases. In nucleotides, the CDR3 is TGTGCCTGGTCAGCACGGACTAATGATGGCTACACCTTC. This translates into CAWSARTNDGYTF.

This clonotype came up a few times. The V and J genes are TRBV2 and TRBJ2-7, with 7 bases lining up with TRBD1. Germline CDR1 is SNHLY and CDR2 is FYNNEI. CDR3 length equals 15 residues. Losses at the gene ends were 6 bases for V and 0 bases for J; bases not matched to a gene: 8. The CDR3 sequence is CASRDPGQASYEQYF. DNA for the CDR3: TGTGCCAGCAGAGATCCAGGACAGGCCTCCTACGAGCAGTACTTC.

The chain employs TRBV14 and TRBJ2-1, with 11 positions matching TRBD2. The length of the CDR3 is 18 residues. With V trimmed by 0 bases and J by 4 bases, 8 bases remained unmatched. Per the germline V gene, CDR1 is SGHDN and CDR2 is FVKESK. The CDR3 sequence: CASSQEKETSGTYNEQFF. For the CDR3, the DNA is TGTGCCAGCAGCCAAGAAAAGGAGACTAGCGGGACGTACAATGAGCAGTTCTTC.

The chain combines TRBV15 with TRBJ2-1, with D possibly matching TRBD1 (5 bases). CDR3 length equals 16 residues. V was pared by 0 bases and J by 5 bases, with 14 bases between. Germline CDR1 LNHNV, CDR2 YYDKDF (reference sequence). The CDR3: CATSRDQPGYNNEQFF. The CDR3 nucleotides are TGTGCCACCAGCAGAGATCAGCCAGGGTATAACAATGAGCAGTTCTTC.

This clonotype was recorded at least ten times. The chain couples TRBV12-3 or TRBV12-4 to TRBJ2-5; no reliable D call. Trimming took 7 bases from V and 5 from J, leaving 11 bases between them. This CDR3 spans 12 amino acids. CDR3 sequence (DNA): TGTGCCAGCAACCTCGTTGGGGAGACCCAGTACTTC. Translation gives CASNLVGETQYF.

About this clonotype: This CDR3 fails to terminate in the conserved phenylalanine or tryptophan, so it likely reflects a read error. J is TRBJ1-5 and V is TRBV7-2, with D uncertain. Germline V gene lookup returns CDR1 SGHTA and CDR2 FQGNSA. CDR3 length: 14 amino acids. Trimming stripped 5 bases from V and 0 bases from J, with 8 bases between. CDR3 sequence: CASSHQASNQPQHV. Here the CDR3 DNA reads TGTGCCAGCAGCCATCAGGCTAGCAATCAGCCCCAGCATGTT.

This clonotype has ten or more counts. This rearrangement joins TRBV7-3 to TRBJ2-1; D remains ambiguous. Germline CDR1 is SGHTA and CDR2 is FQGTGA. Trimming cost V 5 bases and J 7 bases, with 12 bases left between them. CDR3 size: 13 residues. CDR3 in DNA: TGTGCCAGCAGCCTTACTCTAGGAAATGAGCAGTTCTTC. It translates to CASSLTLGNEQFF.

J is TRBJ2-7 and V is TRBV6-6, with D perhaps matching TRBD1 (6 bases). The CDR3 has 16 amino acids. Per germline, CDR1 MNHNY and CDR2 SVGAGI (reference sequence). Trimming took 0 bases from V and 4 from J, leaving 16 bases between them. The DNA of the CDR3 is TGTGCCAGCAGTTACTCCGGGCAGGGGCTTAGATACGAGCAGTACTTC. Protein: CASSYSGQGLRYEQYF.

The CDR3 sequence: CASSLGWTASTDTQYF. The CDR3 region has the DNA TGCGCCAGCAGCTTGGGTTGGACAGCTAGCACAGATACGCAGTATTTT. V usage is TRBV5-1 and J usage is TRBJ2-3; D might be TRBD1 (6 bases). V dropped 0 bases and J dropped 0 bases, with 11 bases sitting between them. The CDR3 runs to 16 residues. Germline V gene data show CDR1 as SGHRS and CDR2 as YFSETQ.

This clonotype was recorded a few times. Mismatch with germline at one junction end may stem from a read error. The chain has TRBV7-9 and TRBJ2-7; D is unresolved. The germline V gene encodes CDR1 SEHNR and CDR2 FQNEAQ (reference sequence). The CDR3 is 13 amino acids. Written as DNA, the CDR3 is TGTGCCAACAGCTCAGGCAGTACCTACGAGCAGTACTTC. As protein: CANSSGSTYEQYF.

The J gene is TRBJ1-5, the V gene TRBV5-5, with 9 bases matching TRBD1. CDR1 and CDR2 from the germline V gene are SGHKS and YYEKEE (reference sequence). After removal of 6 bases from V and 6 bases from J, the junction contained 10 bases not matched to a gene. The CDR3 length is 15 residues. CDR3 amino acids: CASNPGGTGSQPQHF. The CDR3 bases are TGTGCCAGCAACCCTGGCGGGACAGGGAGTCAGCCCCAGCATTTT.

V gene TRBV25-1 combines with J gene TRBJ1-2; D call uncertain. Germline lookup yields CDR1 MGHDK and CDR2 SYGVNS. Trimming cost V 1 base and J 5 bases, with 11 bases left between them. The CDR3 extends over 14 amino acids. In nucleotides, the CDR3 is TGTGCCAGCAGTGAATCCCCGGACGTGTATGGCTACACCTTC. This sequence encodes CASSESPDVYGYTF.

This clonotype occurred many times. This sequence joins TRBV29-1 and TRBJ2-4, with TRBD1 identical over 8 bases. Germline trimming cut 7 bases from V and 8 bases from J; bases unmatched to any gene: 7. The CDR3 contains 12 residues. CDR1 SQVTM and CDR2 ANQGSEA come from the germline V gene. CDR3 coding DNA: TGCAGCGCAGGACAGGGAGGATACATTCAGTACTTC. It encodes CSAGQGGYIQYF. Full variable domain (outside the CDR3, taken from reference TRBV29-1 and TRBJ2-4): SAVISQKPSRDICQRGTSLTIQCQVDSQVTMMFWYRQQPGQSLTLIATANQGSEATYESGFVIDKFPISRPNLTFSTLTVSNMSPEDSSIYLCSAGQGGYIQYFGAGTRLSVL.

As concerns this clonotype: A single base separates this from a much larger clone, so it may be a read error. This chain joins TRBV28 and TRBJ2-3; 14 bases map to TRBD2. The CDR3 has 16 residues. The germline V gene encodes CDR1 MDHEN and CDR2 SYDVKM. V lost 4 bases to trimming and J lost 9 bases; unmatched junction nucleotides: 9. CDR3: CASSSRLAGGCRTQYF. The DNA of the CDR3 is TGTGCCAGCAGTTCGAGACTAGCGGGGGGGTGCAGGACGCAGTATTTT.

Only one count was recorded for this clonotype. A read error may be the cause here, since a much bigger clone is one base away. The CDR3 spells CASVRQSSYNEQVF. DNA of the CDR3: TGTGCCAGCGTACGACAGAGCTCCTACAATGAGCAGGTCTTC. V gene TRBV12-3 or TRBV12-4 combines with J gene TRBJ2-1; TRBD1 might be the D (5 bases). The length of the CDR3 is 14 residues.

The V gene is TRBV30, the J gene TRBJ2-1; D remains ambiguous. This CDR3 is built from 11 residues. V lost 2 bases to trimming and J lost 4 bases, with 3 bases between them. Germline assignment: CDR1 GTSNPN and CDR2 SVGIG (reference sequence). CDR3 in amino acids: CAWSIYNEQFF. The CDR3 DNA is TGTGCCTGGAGTATTTACAATGAGCAGTTCTTC. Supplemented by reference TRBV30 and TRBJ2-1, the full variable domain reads SQTIHQWPATLVQPVGSPLSLECTVEGTSNPNLYWYRQAAGRGLQLLFYSVGIGQISSEVPQNLSASRPQDRQFILSSKKLLLSDSGFYLCAWSIYNEQFFGPGTRLTVL.